This is a list of T cell receptor beta chains from one sample in a study of OX40 agonist ivuxolimab in advanced cancers. This table comes from immunoSEQ multiplex PCR, and its TCRdb copy is limited to in-frame clones, with some not included. The data contain 60,000 to 75,000 clones, approximately 86% of them singletons. This material consisted of CD4+ or CD8+ T cells sorted from blood, taken in a trial of the OX40 agonist ivuxolimab. These receptors were obtained from an adult with an advanced solid tumor such as melanoma, head and neck, liver or kidney cancer. Both conserved end residues are part of each CDR3.

v_gene	j_gene	CDR3aa
TRBV5-5	TRBJ2-6	CASSLPAAGANVLTF
TRBV10-3	TRBJ2-3	CASSVSGPRGTDTQYF
TRBV6-1	TRBJ1-2	CASSEQGALAFKYGYTF
TRBV28	TRBJ2-2	CASRDGGARTGELFF
TRBV7-7	TRBJ2-5	CASSLVGGPPETQYF
TRBV27	TRBJ1-1	CASSFRGGWAFF
TRBV20-1	TRBJ2-1	CSARENEQFF
TRBV10-3	TRBJ1-1	CAISATEVSSEAFF
TRBV5-1	TRBJ2-5	CASTSGGGGQETQYF
TRBV5-5	TRBJ2-5	CASSLGGSRGETQYF
TRBV11-2	TRBJ1-1	CASSLRDTLMNTEAFF
TRBV3-2	TRBJ2-4	CASSQDRTF
TRBV7-6	TRBJ2-1	CASSLEWAGGRGNEQFF
TRBV7-9	TRBJ2-7	CASSLLGYEQYF
TRBV6-1	TRBJ2-3	CATRGLAGATDTQYF
TRBV7-2	TRBJ2-7	CASSLSEAYEQYF
TRBV11-3	TRBJ2-1	CASSPRQGEQFF